Following are 4 T cell receptor beta chains from one sample sequenced in a study of T cells in Graves' hyperthyroidism and ophthalmopathy. RNA transcripts were the template for amplifying TCR beta CDR3 regions. Primed by the HTBI set, a first-round RT-PCR was run on the TCR CDR3. From the multiplex PCR reads, TCRdb called clonotypes with MiXCR, one entry per CDR3 protein. This table has around 360,000 distinct CDR3 sequences, 13% to 15% appearing once. The sample consisted of blood. Receptor source: a woman aged 55 to 70 with Graves' ophthalmopathy.

In this sample, this clonotype turned up a few times. This chain links TRBV7-2 with TRBJ2-1; TRBD2 is a possible D gene (6 bases). CDR3 length: 17 residues. Trimming removed 6 bases at V and 4 bases at J, with 22 bases between. CDR1 is SGHTA and CDR2 is FQGNSA in the germline V gene. CDR3 protein: CASRTGKTGAPYNEQFF. The CDR3 nucleotides are TGTGCCAGCAGAACCGGGAAAACGGGAGCACCTTACAATGAGCAGTTCTTC.

Regarding this clonotype: A read error may be the cause here, since a much bigger clone is one base away. The chain has TRBV12-3 or TRBV12-4 and TRBJ2-1; D may correspond to TRBD1 or TRBD2 (5 bases each). The CDR3 covers 14 residues. This chain's CDR3 is CTSSGGSGYNEQFF. CDR3 in DNA: TGTACCAGCAGTGGGGGATCGGGATACAATGAGCAGTTCTTC.

As concerns this clonotype: It may be a read error: a sequence one base away is much more abundant. The gene calls are TRBV5-5 and TRBJ2-2, with 7 bases matching TRBD2. Trimming at V came to 2 bases and at J to 6 bases, leaving 7 bases not matched to a gene. The germline V gene has CDR1 SGHKS and CDR2 YYEKEE (reference sequence). This CDR3 has 15 residues. This CDR3 reads CASSFSGKLAGELFF. In DNA, the CDR3 is TGTGCCAGCAGCTTCAGCGGGAAGTTGGCCGGGGAGCTGTTTTTT. Combining the CDR3 with reference TRBV5-5 and TRBJ2-2 gives the whole variable domain DAGVTQSPTHLIKTRGQQVTLRCSPISGHKSVSWYQQVLGQGPQFIFQYYEKEERGRGNFPDRFSARQFPNYSSELNVNALLLGDSALYLCASSFSGKLAGELFFGEGSRLTVL.

This clonotype showed up just a few times. The chain links TRBV20-1 to TRBJ1-1; 7 nucleotides line up with TRBD1. CDR3 size: 13 residues. Germline V gene sequence: CDR1 DFQATT, CDR2 SNEGSKA (reference sequence). Trimming took 0 bases from V and 5 from J; bases not matched to a gene: 3. CDR3 sequence: CSARDSGGTEAFF. Here the CDR3 DNA reads TGCAGTGCTAGAGATTCAGGGGGTACTGAAGCTTTCTTT.